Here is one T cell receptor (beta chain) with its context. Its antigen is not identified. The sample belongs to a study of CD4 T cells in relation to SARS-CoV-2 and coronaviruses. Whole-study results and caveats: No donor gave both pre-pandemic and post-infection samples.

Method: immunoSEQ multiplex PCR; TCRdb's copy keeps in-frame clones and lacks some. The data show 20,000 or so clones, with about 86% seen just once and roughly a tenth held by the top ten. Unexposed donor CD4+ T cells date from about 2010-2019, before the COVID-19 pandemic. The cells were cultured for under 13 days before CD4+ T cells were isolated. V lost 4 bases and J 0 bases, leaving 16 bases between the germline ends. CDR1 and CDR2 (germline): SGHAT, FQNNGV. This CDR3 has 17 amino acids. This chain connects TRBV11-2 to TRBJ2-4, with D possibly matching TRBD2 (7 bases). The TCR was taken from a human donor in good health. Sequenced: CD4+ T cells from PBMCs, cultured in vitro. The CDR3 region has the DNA TGTGCCAGCAGCTCAAGGGGGGGAGGAGGAGCCAAAAACATTCAGTACTTC. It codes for CASSSRGGGGAKNIQYF.